This T cell receptor (beta chain) came from a study of OX40 agonist ivuxolimab in advanced cancers. People who had autoimmune disease history or systemic immunosuppression were excluded. CDR1 is SGHDT, CDR2 YYEEEE, per germline. V shed 5 bases and J 10 bases; nucleotides not matched to a gene: 4. There are 12 residues in the CDR3. Assay: immunoSEQ multiplex PCR; the TCRdb copy retains only in-frame clones and omits some. The repertoire holds 21,000 or so clones, with approximately 90% as singletons. The V gene is TRBV5-6, the J gene TRBJ1-2; TRBD1 aligns across 11 bases. The input for sequencing was CD4+ or CD8+ T cells sorted from blood, taken in a trial of the OX40 agonist ivuxolimab. The sequence was collected from an adult with an advanced solid tumor such as melanoma, head and neck, liver or kidney cancer. CDR3 amino acids: CASSWGQGVYTF. DNA for the CDR3: TGTGCCAGCAGTTGGGGACAGGGGGTCTACACCTTC.